This T cell receptor beta chain was captured in a study of shared clonotypes between healthy human individuals. Looking at the study overall: Each donor contributed plates that comprised three CD4 naive, three CD4 memory, two CD8 naive and one CD8 memory. General study findings and limits: Relative to their counterparts shared across all four donors, non-shared clonotypes exhibited diminished generation probabilities. Across a handful of donors, naive CD4 shared roughly 5.2%, naive CD8 less than 4%, memory CD4 roughly 2.4%, memory CD8 about 0.38%.

This table comes from immunoSEQ multiplex PCR, and its TCRdb copy is limited to in-frame clones, with some not included. The data hold 1.5 million to 2.5 million clones, with about 95% observed a single time. In regard to this clone: The antigen is not known.

Naive CD8 populations comprised CD45RO-negative cells positively selected for CCR7, excluding terminally differentiated effector memory CD45RA+ cells. The donors were adults (healthy and HIV-negative) with no recent acute infections or vaccinations. Sequenced sample: naive CD8+ T cells sorted from blood. This receptor was taken from a man younger than 35 in good health.

CDR3 loop: CASSSGADYEQYF. In DNA form, the CDR3 reads TGTGCCAGCAGTTCCGGGGCAGATTACGAGCAGTACTTC. The chain employs TRBV6-5 and TRBJ2-7; the D call may be TRBD1 or TRBD2 (5 bases each). The CDR3 sequence is 13 residues long. The germline CDR1 and CDR2 sequences are MNHEY and SVGAGI. Trimming removed 4 bases from V and 4 bases from J, with 11 bases in between.